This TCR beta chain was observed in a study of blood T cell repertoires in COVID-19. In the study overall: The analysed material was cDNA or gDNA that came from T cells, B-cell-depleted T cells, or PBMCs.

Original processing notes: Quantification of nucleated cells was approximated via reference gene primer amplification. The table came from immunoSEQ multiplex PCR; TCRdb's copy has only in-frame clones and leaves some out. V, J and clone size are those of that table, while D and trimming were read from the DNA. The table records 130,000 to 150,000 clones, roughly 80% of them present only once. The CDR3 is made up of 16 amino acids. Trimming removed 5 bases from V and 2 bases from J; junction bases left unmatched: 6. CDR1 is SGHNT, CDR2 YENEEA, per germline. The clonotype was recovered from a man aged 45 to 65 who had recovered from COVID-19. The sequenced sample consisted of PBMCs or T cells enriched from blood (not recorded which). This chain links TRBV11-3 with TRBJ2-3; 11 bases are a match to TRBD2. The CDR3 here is CASSPGLAAITDTQYF. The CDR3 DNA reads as TGTGCCAGCAGCCCGGGACTAGCGGCGATCACAGATACGCAGTATTTT.